The 5 T cell receptor beta chains reported below all come from one sample, sequenced in a study of blood T cell repertoires in COVID-19. TCRdb's copy holds only in-frame clones and misses some; the assay was immunoSEQ multiplex PCR. The sample comprises over 55,000 clones, 70% to 80% of which are singletons, and 35% to 40% rests with the top ten. The sequencing input was peripheral blood. The receptors come from a woman in her 70s with acute or convalescent COVID-19.

The chain has TRBV24-1 and TRBJ2-3, with TRBD2 as a possible D gene (5 bases). This CDR3 has 16 residues. Germline assignment: CDR1 KGHDR and CDR2 SFDVKD. Trimming shortened V by 4 bases and J by 0 bases, and 13 bases separated the two germline ends. This chain's CDR3 is CATSERAGPSTDTQYF. CDR3 nucleotides: TGTGCCACCAGTGAGCGGGCCGGTCCTAGCACAGATACGCAGTATTTT.

V and J are TRBV7-2 and TRBJ1-1; TRBD1 matches 8 bases. This CDR3 region has 16 residues. V dropped 3 bases and J dropped 1; count of bases not matched to a gene: 7. The germline V gene encodes CDR1 SGHTA and CDR2 FQGNSA. The CDR3 loop is CASSFQGQGRNTEAFF. The CDR3 nucleotides are TGTGCCAGCAGCTTTCAAGGACAGGGCAGGAACACTGAAGCTTTCTTT.

This chain uses TRBV28 with TRBJ2-1; TRBD1 aligns across 8 bases. The germline V gene encodes CDR1 MDHEN and CDR2 SYDVKM. The CDR3 is made up of 16 amino acids. J gave up 9 bases and V 6 bases, and 16 bases lay outside the gene matches. CDR3 DNA: TGTGCCAGCAGGGATAGACAGGGGCTAACCAAGGCTGAGCAGTTCTTC. Translating it yields CASRDRQGLTKAEQFF. Full variable domain (rest looked up from reference TRBV28 and TRBJ2-1): DVKVTQSSRYLVKRTGEKVFLECVQDMDHENMFWYRQDPGLGLRLIYFSYDVKMKEKGDIPEGYSVSREKKERFSLILESASTNQTSMYLCASRDRQGLTKAEQFFGPGTRLTVL.

This clone showed up just a few times. The rearrangement uses TRBV2 and TRBJ1-1; 10 bases line up with TRBD1. Trimming at V came to 4 bases and at J to 4 bases, leaving 12 bases not matched to a gene. The CDR3 is 17 residues long. Germline loops: CDR1 SNHLY, CDR2 FYNNEI. In DNA, the CDR3 is TGTGCCAGCAGTGCGGGGACAGGGGTCCCCCGGGGCACTGAAGCTTTCTTT. This codes for CASSAGTGVPRGTEAFF.

V and J are TRBV6-1 and TRBJ1-1, with D tentatively TRBD1 (5 bases). Germline loops: CDR1 MNHNS, CDR2 SASEGT. The CDR3 loop spans 13 amino acids. Trimming took 0 bases from V and 11 from J, leaving 13 bases between them. CDR3 DNA sequence: TGTGCCAGCAGTGAAGCGCGGGGGATCGGTGCTTTCTTT. It codes for CASSEARGIGAFF.